This T cell receptor beta chain emerged from a study of shared clonotypes between healthy human individuals (dated by TCRdb to the early 2020s). In the study overall: The cohort included three men and a couple of women between 18 and 49 years of age. For each donor, CD4 naive and CD4 memory were each given three plates, CD8 naive was given two plates, and CD8 memory was given one plate. To estimate repertoire size and how much clonotype sharing occurs between individuals, the study deeply sequenced the blood TCR repertoires of five or six healthy adults. To increase sequencing depth and limit assay-specific biases, different laboratories used diverse techniques to prepare libraries and sequence TCR repertoires. Each donor's leukapheresis produced roughly between roughly 0.9 and 9 billion PBMCs.

General findings and caveats noted by the study authors: Naive subsets generally had larger estimated clonotype richness than memory subsets. Pairwise subsampling indicated that sequencing depth was expected to affect the degree of clonotype sharing among donors. The genetic and exposure-history diversity represented was limited by the small number of donors. Sampling was restricted to blood, and TCR repertoires in tissues likely differ from the TCR repertoires found in blood. Compared with non-shared clonotypes, clonotypes shared by all four sorted-subset donors had higher generation probabilities. Across four donors, approximately 4.9% of naive CD4, more than 3% of naive CD8, about 2% of memory CD4, and 0.3% to 0.45% of memory CD8 clonotypes were shared. Rarefaction of sorted-subset datasets indicated incomplete sequencing despite the large sequencing depth.

Using the deep immunoSEQ assay, TCR CDR3 regions were amplified from genomic DNA by multiplex PCR. Genomic DNA extracted from each cell subset was distributed evenly over all wells of several immunoSEQ 96-well plates, and each plate served as one replicate. Each replicate PCR for sorted subsets received approximately 220 ng genomic DNA, equal to about 30,000 T cell genomes. Purified libraries were quantified with a Qubit 3.0 fluorometer, sized on a Bioanalyzer 2100, and re-quantified with the KAPA Library Quantification kit. Every immunoSEQ 96-well plate was sequenced on a separate single-read 150-cycle Illumina NextSeq 550 flow cell. As for how the authors treated the data: Because the immunoSEQ output held only junctional sequences and lacked quality scores, the filtering could not match the filtering applied to full-length reads. Sequences were annotated with PyIR, a Python wrapper for IgBLAST v1.9, using IMGT germline references to assign V/J genes and CDR3. Reads were removed for weak V/J assignments (E-value above 1e-6), missing CDR3, stop codons, out-of-frame junctions, or ambiguous translated residues. A V3J clonotype was defined by an identical inferred V gene, J gene, and CDR3 amino acid sequence. To compute the percentage overlap between repertoires, the number of shared unique clonotypes was divided by the size of the smaller repertoire. Repertoire richness was assessed with RTK rarefaction, the Chao1 estimator, and Recon v2.1 estimates of unobserved clonotypes. Generation probabilities were computed with OLGA for all TCRbeta clonotypes obtained by the gDNA method from several donors. In its TCRdb copy, this immuneACCESS table keeps in-frame sequences only and misses some clones. Where compared with another copy, unresolved V genes explain less than half of these, and the others have no known cause. V, J and clone size were drawn from that table, and D and trimming were deduced from the DNA. The sample contains 1.5 million to 2.5 million clones, about 94% of them found a single time. The top ten clones comprise 0.9% to 1.5% of the sample.

A note on this clone: It has no known antigen specificity. Per-base quality was not reported, and no clone a single base away is much larger than it.

For the CD8 naive samples, CD45RO-negative cells were positively selected for CCR7, yielding a CD45RA+CCR7+ population from which TemRA cells were excluded. Healthy HIV-negative adults with no recently reported acute infections or vaccinations were included as donors. Only Caucasian adults living in Nashville, Tennessee, USA were represented among the donors. After blood collection by leukapheresis, PBMCs were isolated using Ficoll-Histopaque density gradient centrifugation and then cryopreserved in the vapor phase of liquid nitrogen. Analytical flow cytometry was used to check the purity and quantity of every magnetically sorted T cell population. Genomic DNA was isolated from each sorted fraction and quantified by UV absorbance on a Nanodrop 2000c. The source is a man younger than 35 in good health. Source material: naive CD8+ T cells sorted from blood. The cell subset or site label, as the study defines it: CD45RA+CCR7+.

CDR3 sequence: CASSERDPRADTQYF. Read as DNA, the sequence is TGCGCCAGCAGTGAGAGGGACCCGAGGGCAGATACGCAGTATTTT. The sequence links TRBV10-1 to TRBJ2-3, with the D gene possibly TRBD1 or TRBD2, each one fitting 5 bases. Trimming costs V 2 bases and J 4 bases, and their ends lie 13 bases apart. Including the terminal cysteine and phenylalanine, the CDR3 comprises 15 residues. Only the CDR3 part of the read is kept: 45 bases, read in frame from the first base. The germline V gene (reference sequence) gives CDR1 as WNHNN and CDR2 as SYGVQD.